These 20 T cell receptor beta chains were all obtained from the same sample, sequenced in a study of cytomegalovirus exposure and HLA in healthy donors. Primers for the PCR totalled 60 Vbeta and 13 Jbeta. Generated by immunoSEQ multiplex PCR, the TCRdb table keeps only in-frame clones and is missing some. Of 100,000 to 150,000 clones in the sample, 10% to 13% were seen once. The sequenced sample consisted of PBMCs. The receptor source for this set is a woman under 30 in good health and CMV-seropositive.

A few counts support this clone. The chain joins TRBV6-1 to TRBJ2-3; 7 bases line up with TRBD2. The CDR3 has 14 amino acids. Germline V CDR1 and CDR2: MNHNS, SASEGT. Germline trimming cut 6 bases from V and 3 bases from J; bases unmatched to any gene: 6. The CDR3 nucleotides are TGTGCCAGCAGGAGGGGCGGGAGTACAGATACGCAGTATTTT. This gives the protein CASRRGGSTDTQYF.

The V and J genes are TRBV28 and TRBJ1-2; possible D gene TRBD1, 6 bases. The V and J ends lost 8 bases and 2 bases respectively, with 12 bases between them. The V gene's germline CDR1 is MDHEN and CDR2 SYDVKM. The length of the CDR3 is 13 residues. The CDR3 loop reads CASGRGANYGYTF. The CDR3 DNA sequence: TGTGCCAGCGGCCGGGGGGCGAACTATGGCTACACCTTC.

This clone was seen only a few times. The rearrangement links TRBV20-1 to TRBJ2-7; tentative D call: TRBD2 (6 bases). The CDR3 spans 11 residues. CDR1 DFQATT and CDR2 SNEGSKA come from the germline V gene (reference sequence). V lost 0 bases and J 10 bases, leaving 10 bases between the germline ends. The CDR3 DNA reads as TGCAGTGCTAGAGACGGGAGAATACAGTACTTC. Amino acid sequence: CSARDGRIQYF.

This clone was seen a handful of times. The chain links TRBV28 to TRBJ2-1; 13 bases match TRBD2. This CDR3 region has 16 residues. Germline CDR1 reads MDHEN; CDR2 reads SYDVKM. Trimming took 1 base from V and 8 from J; bases not matched to a gene: 5. In nucleotides, the CDR3 is TGTGCCAGCAGTTTATCCGGACTAGCGGGAGCAGATGAGCAGTTCTTC. The encoded protein is CASSLSGLAGADEQFF.

This clone was detected only a few times. The chain couples TRBV30 to TRBJ1-2; unclear D gene. Trimming pared 4 bases from V and 3 bases from J, leaving 15 bases between. This CDR3 is 14 amino acids long. CDR1 and CDR2 (germline): GTSNPN, SVGIG (reference sequence). As DNA, the CDR3 is TGTGCCTGGATCCCATCTAAGCTGCACTATGGCTACACCTTC. Protein: CAWIPSKLHYGYTF.

This rearrangement joins TRBV7-9 to TRBJ2-7; the D is unclear. The V gene's germline CDR1 is SEHNR and CDR2 FQNEAQ (reference sequence). V lost 3 bases and J lost 4, with 7 bases in between. This CDR3 comprises 12 residues. The CDR3 spells CASSFQQYEQYF. The CDR3 DNA reads as TGTGCCAGCAGCTTTCAACAGTACGAGCAGTACTTC.

This clone turned up a few times. The genes are TRBV11-3 and TRBJ2-5, with a tentative D call TRBD2 (6 bases). Germline loops: CDR1 SGHNT, CDR2 YENEEA. Trimming shortened V by 4 bases and J by 5 bases, and 14 bases separated the two germline ends. The CDR3 runs to 14 residues. The CDR3 DNA follows: TGTGCCAGCAGCTCCAAGCGGGCGGGGGAGACCCAGTACTTC. Protein sequence: CASSSKRAGETQYF.

The chain couples TRBV6-5 to TRBJ2-7; TRBD1 matches at 7 bases. The germline CDR1 and CDR2 sequences are MNHEY and SVGAGI. Trimming took 6 bases from V and 0 from J; bases not matched to a gene: 8. The CDR3 is 15 residues long. The CDR3 protein is CASSLDRPSSYEQYF. CDR3 sequence (DNA): TGTGCCAGCAGCCTGGACAGGCCGAGCTCCTACGAGCAGTACTTC.

V and J are TRBV28 and TRBJ2-7, with D perhaps matching TRBD1 (6 bases). The CDR3 spans 14 residues. Trimming removed 5 bases from V and 3 bases from J, with 14 bases in between. Germline V gene data show CDR1 as MDHEN and CDR2 as SYDVKM. The CDR3 sequence: CASSPPGQNYEQYF. The CDR3 nucleotides are TGTGCCAGCAGTCCACCTGGACAGAACTACGAGCAGTACTTC.

This chain uses TRBV5-1 with TRBJ2-1, with 16 positions matching TRBD2. V shed 0 bases, J shed 9 bases, and the junction held 6 bases outside the gene matches. CDR1 and CDR2 (germline): SGHRS, YFSETQ. The CDR3 length is 17 residues. CDR3 sequence: CASSLAGTSGRAAEQFF. CDR3 in DNA: TGCGCCAGCAGCTTGGCGGGGACTAGCGGGAGGGCCGCTGAGCAGTTCTTC.

The chain couples TRBV6-1 to TRBJ2-2; D might be TRBD1 (5 bases). The V and J ends lost 4 bases and 7 bases respectively, with 10 bases between them. Germline CDR1 is MNHNS and CDR2 is SASEGT. CDR3 length: 13 residues. The CDR3 DNA reads as TGTGCCAGCAGTGTACTCAGGGACGGGGAGCTGTTTTTT. The encoded protein is CASSVLRDGELFF.

CDR3 protein: CASSWRNEAFF. CDR3 DNA: TGTGCCAGCAGTTGGCGGAACGAAGCTTTCTTT. This chain connects TRBV27 to TRBJ1-1, with D unclear. The CDR3 totals 11 residues. Germline CDR1 is MNHEY and CDR2 is SMNVEV (reference sequence). With 4 bases removed from V and 8 bases from J, the gap between germline ends came to 8 bases.

Worth noting for this clone: Other DNA sequences from this sample encode an identical CDR3 as well. The genes are TRBV2 and TRBJ1-5, with TRBD1 as a possible D gene (5 bases). V was cut by 5 bases and J by 2 bases, with 13 bases left in between. The CDR3 consists of 15 residues. Germline V gene lookup returns CDR1 SNHLY and CDR2 FYNNEI. The CDR3 bases are TGTGCCAGCAGTCGGGACTCCGGGGGCAATCAGCCCCAGCATTTT. As protein: CASSRDSGGNQPQHF. The whole variable domain, remainder taken from reference TRBV2 and TRBJ1-5, is EPEVTQTPSHQVTQMGQEVILRCVPISNHLYFYWYRQILGQKVEFLVSFYNNEISEKSEIFDDQFSVERPDGSNFTLKIRSTKLEDSAMYFCASSRDSGGNQPQHFGDGTRLSIL.

This clone occurred a few times. The chain couples TRBV5-1 to TRBJ1-1; TRBD1 matches at 8 bases. Trimming cost V 4 bases and J 4 bases; bases outside gene matches: 9. The germline CDR1 and CDR2 sequences are SGHRS and YFSETQ. The CDR3 runs 15 residues. DNA for the CDR3: TGCGCCAGCAGCCAGGGTTCCACAGGGGGCACTGAAGCTTTCTTT. It is translated as CASSQGSTGGTEAFF.

The genes are TRBV28 and TRBJ2-5; 8 bases map to TRBD1. This CDR3 has 14 residues. Germline assignment: CDR1 MDHEN and CDR2 SYDVKM. V dropped 5 bases and J dropped 2; count of bases not matched to a gene: 4. This chain's CDR3 is CASSPGTGQETQYF. CDR3 bases: TGTGCCAGCAGTCCTGGGACAGGTCAAGAGACCCAGTACTTC.

This clone was found a few times. Here the CDR3 DNA reads TGTGCCAGCAGCTTGGGAAGCGGTCGAGAGCAGACCCAGTACTTC. Amino acids: CASSLGSGREQTQYF. The V gene is TRBV7-3, the J gene TRBJ2-5; possibly TRBD2 for D (5 bases). The ends were cut back, 3 bases at V and 6 bases at J, with 17 bases in the middle. CDR3 length: 15 amino acids. From germline, CDR1 is SGHTA and CDR2 FQGTGA. Using reference TRBV7-3 and TRBJ2-5 for the parts outside the CDR3, the full variable domain is GAGVSQTPSNKVTEKGKYVELRCDPISGHTALYWYRQSLGQGPEFLIYFQGTGAADDSGLPNDRFFAVRPEGSVSTLKIQRTERGDSAVYLCASSLGSGREQTQYFGPGTRLLVL.

This clone was counted between two and nine times. This chain's CDR3 is CASSTSSGRLGEQYF. The CDR3 nucleotides read TGTGCCAGCTCAACTTCTAGCGGGAGACTGGGTGAGCAGTACTTC. The chain joins TRBV18 to TRBJ2-7; 10 nucleotides align to TRBD2. This CDR3 has 15 residues. The germline gives CDR1 KGHSH, CDR2 LQKENI. The V segment lost 5 bases and the J segment 7 bases; nucleotides outside the gene matches: 11. The variable domain in full, with the rest retrieved from reference TRBV18 and TRBJ2-7, is NAGVMQNPRHLVRRRGQEARLRCSPMKGHSHVYWYRQLPEEGLKFMVYLQKENIIDESGMPKERFSAEFPKEGPSILRIQQVVRGDSAAYFCASSTSSGRLGEQYFGPGTRLTVT.

This clone has a handful of counts. The chain carries TRBV5-1 and TRBJ2-1; TRBD2 matches 7 bases. The germline V gene encodes CDR1 SGHRS and CDR2 YFSETQ. V was pared by 3 bases and J by 0 bases, with 9 bases of the junction left unmatched. This CDR3 spans 17 amino acids. The CDR3 loop is CASSWNVGGSSYNEQFF. The CDR3 DNA follows: TGCGCCAGCAGCTGGAATGTCGGGGGGAGCTCCTACAATGAGCAGTTCTTC.

The rearrangement uses TRBV19 and TRBJ1-1; 7 nucleotides match TRBD1. J gave up 2 bases and V 7 bases, and 4 bases lay outside the gene matches. The CDR3 consists of 13 residues. The germline V gene encodes CDR1 LNHDA and CDR2 SQIVND (reference sequence). CDR3 residues: CASNRGQNTEAFF. The CDR3 nucleotides read TGTGCCAGTAACAGGGGTCAAAACACTGAAGCTTTCTTT.

The CDR3 DNA reads as TGTGCCAGCAGCCAAGTGGGGTACCTAGCGGGAACCAATGAGCAGTTCTTC. This gives the protein CASSQVGYLAGTNEQFF. The rearrangement uses TRBV14 and TRBJ2-1, with 9 bases aligning to TRBD2. This CDR3 spans 17 amino acids. CDR1 and CDR2 (germline): SGHDN, FVKESK. Germline trimming cut 1 base from V and 6 bases from J; bases unmatched to any gene: 10. The variable domain in full, completed from reference TRBV14 and TRBJ2-1, reads EAGVTQFPSHSVIEKGQTVTLRCDPISGHDNLYWYRRVMGKEIKFLLHFVKESKQDESGMPNNRFLAERTGGTYSTLKVQPAELEDSGVYFCASSQVGYLAGTNEQFFGPGTRLTVL.